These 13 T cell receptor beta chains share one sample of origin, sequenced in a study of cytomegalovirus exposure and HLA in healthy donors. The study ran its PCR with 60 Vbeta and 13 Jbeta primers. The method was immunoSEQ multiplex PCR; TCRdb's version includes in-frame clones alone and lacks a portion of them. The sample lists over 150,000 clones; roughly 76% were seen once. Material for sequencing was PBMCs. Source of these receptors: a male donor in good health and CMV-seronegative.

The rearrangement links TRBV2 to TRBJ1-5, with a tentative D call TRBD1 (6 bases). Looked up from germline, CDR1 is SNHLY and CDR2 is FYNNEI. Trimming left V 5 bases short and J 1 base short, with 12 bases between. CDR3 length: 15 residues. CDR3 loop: CASSFTGISNQPQHF. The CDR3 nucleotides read TGTGCCAGCAGTTTTACAGGGATAAGCAATCAGCCCCAGCATTTT.

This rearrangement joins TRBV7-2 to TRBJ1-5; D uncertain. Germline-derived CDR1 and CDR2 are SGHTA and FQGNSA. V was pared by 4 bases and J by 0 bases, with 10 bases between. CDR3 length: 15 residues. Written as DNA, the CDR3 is TGTGCCAGCAGCTCCCCGCCGGGTAGCAATCAGCCCCAGCATTTT. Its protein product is CASSSPPGSNQPQHF.

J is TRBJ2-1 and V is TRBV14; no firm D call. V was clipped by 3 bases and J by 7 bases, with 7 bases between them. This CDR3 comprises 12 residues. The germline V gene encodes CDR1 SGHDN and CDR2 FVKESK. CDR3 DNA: TGTGCCAGCAGCCACTTTTTAAATGAGCAGTTCTTC. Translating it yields CASSHFLNEQFF.

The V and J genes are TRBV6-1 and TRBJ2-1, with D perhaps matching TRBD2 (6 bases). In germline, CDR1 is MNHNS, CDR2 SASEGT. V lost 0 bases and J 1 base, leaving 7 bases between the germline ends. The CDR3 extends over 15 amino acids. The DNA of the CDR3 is TGTGCCAGCAGTGAAGCGGGAGGATCCTACAATGAGCAGTTCTTC. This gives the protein CASSEAGGSYNEQFF.

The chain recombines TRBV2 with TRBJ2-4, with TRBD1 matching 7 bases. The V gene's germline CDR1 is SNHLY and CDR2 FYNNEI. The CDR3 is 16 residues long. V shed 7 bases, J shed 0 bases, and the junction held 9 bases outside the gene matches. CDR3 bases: TGTGCCAGCACCGCAGGGGGATCCCGAGCCAAAAACATTCAGTACTTC. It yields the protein CASTAGGSRAKNIQYF.

The CDR3 nucleotides are TGTGCCACATCAGGGTGGAGTAGTCAGCCCCAGCATTTT. Residues: CATSGWSSQPQHF. The chain uses TRBV19 and TRBJ1-5, with a possible D match to TRBD1 (5 bases). The germline V gene has CDR1 LNHDA and CDR2 SQIVND (reference sequence). Trimming took 10 bases from V and 6 from J, leaving 16 bases between them. The CDR3 contains 13 residues.

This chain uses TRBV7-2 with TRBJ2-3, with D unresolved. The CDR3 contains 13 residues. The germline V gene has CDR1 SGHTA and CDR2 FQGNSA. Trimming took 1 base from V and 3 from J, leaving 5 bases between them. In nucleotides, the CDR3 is TGTGCCAGCAGCTTAGACAGTACAGATACGCAGTATTTT. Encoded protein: CASSLDSTDTQYF.

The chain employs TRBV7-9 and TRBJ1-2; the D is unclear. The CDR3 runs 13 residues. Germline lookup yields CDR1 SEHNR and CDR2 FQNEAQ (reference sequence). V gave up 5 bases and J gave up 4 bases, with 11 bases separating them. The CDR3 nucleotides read TGTGCCAGCAGCCTAAGGGCGGGCTATGGCTACACCTTC. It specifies CASSLRAGYGYTF.

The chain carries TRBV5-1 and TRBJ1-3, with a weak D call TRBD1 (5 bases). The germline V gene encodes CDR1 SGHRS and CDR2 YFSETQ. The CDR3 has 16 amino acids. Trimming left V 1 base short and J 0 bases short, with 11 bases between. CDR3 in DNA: TGCGCCAGCAGCTTGTCCGGACACATCTCTGGAAACACCATATATTTT. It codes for CASSLSGHISGNTIYF.

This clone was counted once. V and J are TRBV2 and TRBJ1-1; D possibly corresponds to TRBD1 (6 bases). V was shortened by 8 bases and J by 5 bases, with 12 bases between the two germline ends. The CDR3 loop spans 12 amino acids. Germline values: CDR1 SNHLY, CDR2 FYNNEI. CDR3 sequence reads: CASLGGRTEAFF. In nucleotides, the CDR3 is TGTGCCAGCTTAGGGGGTCGGACTGAAGCTTTCTTT.

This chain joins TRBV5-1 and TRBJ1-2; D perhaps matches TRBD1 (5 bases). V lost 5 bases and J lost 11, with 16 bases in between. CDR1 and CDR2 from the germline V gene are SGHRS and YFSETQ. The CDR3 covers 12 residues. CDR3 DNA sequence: TGCGCCAGCAGTTACGGATATAGGGGATACACCTTC. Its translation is CASSYGYRGYTF.

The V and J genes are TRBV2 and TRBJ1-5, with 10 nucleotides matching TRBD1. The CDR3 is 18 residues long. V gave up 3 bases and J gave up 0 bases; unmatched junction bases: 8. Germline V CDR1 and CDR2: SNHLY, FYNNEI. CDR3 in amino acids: CASSETPTGGYSNQPQHF. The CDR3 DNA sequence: TGTGCCAGCAGTGAGACCCCGACAGGGGGCTATAGCAATCAGCCCCAGCATTTT. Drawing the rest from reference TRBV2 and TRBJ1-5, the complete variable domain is EPEVTQTPSHQVTQMGQEVILRCVPISNHLYFYWYRQILGQKVEFLVSFYNNEISEKSEIFDDQFSVERPDGSNFTLKIRSTKLEDSAMYFCASSETPTGGYSNQPQHFGDGTRLSIL.

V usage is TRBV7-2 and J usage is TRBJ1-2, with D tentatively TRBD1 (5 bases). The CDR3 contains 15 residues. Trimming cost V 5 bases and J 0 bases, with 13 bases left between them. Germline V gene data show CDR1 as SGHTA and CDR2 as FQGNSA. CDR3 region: CASSMTAIPNYGYTF. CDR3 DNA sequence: TGTGCCAGCAGCATGACAGCTATTCCTAACTATGGCTACACCTTC.